This TCR beta chain is drawn from a study of T cells in Graves' hyperthyroidism and ophthalmopathy. Notes on the study in general: The majority of expanded thyroid clonotypes above 0.001 also appeared in blood.

Researchers barred patients who had uncontrolled infection, other autoimmune disease, pregnancy or lactation. Diagnosis relied on clinical symptoms, serum thyroxine and TRAb, thyroid ultrasound and orbital computed tomography. The blood sample predates any ophthalmopathy symptoms, coming from first hyperthyroidism diagnosis. Germline V CDR1 and CDR2: LGHDT, YNNKEL (reference sequence). After removal of 1 base from V and 4 bases from J, the junction contained 13 bases not matched to a gene. The CDR3 extends over 17 amino acids. This clonotype was observed a few times. The antigen is not known. There were TCR beta CDR3 regions amplified from RNA transcripts. A first-round RT-PCR of the TCR CDR3 used the HTBI primer set. From the multiplex PCR reads, TCRdb called clonotypes with MiXCR, one entry per CDR3 protein. The sample has 370,000 or so distinct CDR3 sequences, more than 15% seen once.

The sequenced material came from blood. This TCR came from a woman aged 18-30 years with Graves' hyperthyroidism that later progressed to Graves' ophthalmopathy. The chain links TRBV3-1 to TRBJ2-7, with TRBD2 identical over 7 bases. The CDR3 loop is CASSQGALEWEGYEQYF. DNA of the CDR3: TGTGCCAGCAGCCAAGGCGCGTTGGAGTGGGAGGGGTACGAGCAGTACTTC.